Each of the 23 T cell receptor beta chains below was sequenced from the same sample in a study of T-cell reconstitution after alpha-beta-depleted transplantation in children. Researchers prepared the TCRbeta library using unique molecular identifiers, the study reports. TCRdb reanalysed the PCR reads using MiXCR and keeps one entry per CDR3 protein. The sample carries just under 350,000 distinct CDR3 sequences, around 15% recorded once. Sequencing was performed on PBMCs, mostly from graft donor cells, taken 360 days after TCRalphabeta/CD19-depleted stem cell transplant. The receptors stem from a male patient aged 2 to 10 who had a stem cell transplant for acute lymphoblastic leukemia, so the T cells may come from the graft donor.

This clonotype was seen repeatedly, ten times or more. The chain joins TRBV9 to TRBJ2-7; D is undetermined. The CDR3 is 14 amino acids. V lost 4 bases and J lost 3, with 14 bases in between. The germline gives CDR1 SGDLS, CDR2 YYNGEE. CDR3 region: CASSPSSDRYEQYF. CDR3 nucleotide sequence: TGTGCCAGCAGCCCCTCCTCCGACCGCTACGAGCAGTACTTC.

The chain employs TRBV28 and TRBJ2-2; D perhaps matches TRBD2 (6 bases). The CDR3 extends over 17 amino acids. Germline CDR1 and CDR2: MDHEN and SYDVKM. Trimming took off 6 bases at V and 4 bases at J, with 21 bases between the two ends. The CDR3: CASRESGLSKRTGELFF. DNA for the CDR3: TGTGCCAGCAGAGAATCGGGACTTTCTAAACGCACCGGGGAGCTGTTTTTT.

The V and J genes are TRBV24-1 and TRBJ2-1; 7 bases line up with TRBD2. V lost 7 bases and J lost 8; bases outside the gene matches: 13. Germline CDR1 reads KGHDR; CDR2 reads SFDVKD. This CDR3 comprises 15 residues. The CDR3 region is CATSFGGGPTDEQFF. The CDR3 region has the DNA TGTGCCACCAGCTTCGGGGGAGGGCCGACAGATGAGCAGTTCTTC.

This sequence joins TRBV10-3 and TRBJ2-3; 11 bases are a match to TRBD1. The CDR3 covers 17 residues. After removal of 6 bases from V and 1 base from J, the junction contained 9 bases not matched to a gene. In germline, CDR1 is ENHRY, CDR2 SYGVKD. This CDR3 reads CAISQGDRGAGTDTQYF. The CDR3 DNA reads TGTGCCATCAGCCAGGGGGACAGGGGGGCTGGCACAGATACGCAGTATTTT.

This clonotype was recorded at least ten times. A junction end diverges from the germline sequence, so it may reflect a read error. The chain joins TRBV7-9 to TRBJ2-1, with 9 bases identical to TRBD2. This CDR3 is built from 15 residues. Germline V gene lookup returns CDR1 SEHNR and CDR2 FQNEAQ (reference sequence). The CDR3 is CASSLVAGAYNEQFF. The CDR3 nucleotides are TGTGCCAGCAGTTTAGTAGCGGGAGCCTACAATGAGCAGTTCTTC.

This sequence joins TRBV4-2 and TRBJ1-4; possible D gene TRBD1, 5 bases. CDR3 length: 15 amino acids. V was pared by 0 bases and J by 10 bases, with 15 bases between. The germline CDR1 and CDR2 sequences are LGHNA and YNFKEQ. The CDR3 reads CASSQDDRGGRKLFF. The CDR3 bases are TGTGCCAGCAGCCAAGACGATAGGGGAGGCAGAAAACTGTTTTTT.

This clonotype has only a few counts. CDR3 sequence reads: CASSPKSGSGTFDTDTQYF. The CDR3 DNA is TGTGCCAGCAGCCCCAAATCTGGGTCCGGGACATTTGACACAGATACGCAGTATTTT. This chain joins TRBV11-2 and TRBJ2-3, with D possibly TRBD1 on 6 matching bases. With 5 bases removed from V and 2 bases from J, the gap between germline ends came to 26 bases. In germline, CDR1 is SGHAT, CDR2 FQNNGV. There are 19 residues in the CDR3.

V and J are TRBV7-9 and TRBJ2-3; TRBD2 agrees at 12 bases. J gave up 2 bases and V 4 bases, and 4 bases lay outside the gene matches. The germline CDR1 and CDR2 sequences are SEHNR and FQNEAQ (reference sequence). The CDR3 runs to 16 residues. CDR3 nucleotide sequence: TGTGCCAGCAGCTCACGGACTAGCGGGAACACAGATACGCAGTATTTT. The encoded protein is CASSSRTSGNTDTQYF. Looking up the rest from reference TRBV7-9 and TRBJ2-3 gives the full variable domain: DTGVSQNPRHKITKRGQNVTFRCDPISEHNRLYWYRQTLGQGPEFLTYFQNEAQLEKSRLLSDRFSAERPKGSFSTLEIQRTEQGDSAMYLCASSSRTSGNTDTQYFGPGTRLTVL.

The rearrangement uses TRBV5-1 and TRBJ2-1; 7 positions match TRBD2. V lost 5 bases to trimming and J lost 0 bases; unmatched junction nucleotides: 5. CDR3 length equals 15 residues. Germline lookup yields CDR1 SGHRS and CDR2 YFSETQ. The CDR3 loop reads CASRPRTSSYNEQFF. In DNA form, the CDR3 reads TGCGCCAGCAGGCCCCGGACTAGCTCCTACAATGAGCAGTTCTTC.

The table lists this clonotype with many counts. The gene calls are TRBV20-1 and TRBJ2-3; D not resolved. The V and J ends lost 1 base and 2 bases respectively, with 4 bases between them. Germline CDR1 reads DFQATT; CDR2 reads SNEGSKA (reference sequence). CDR3 length equals 12 residues. The CDR3: CSARGPTDTQYF. The DNA for the CDR3 is TGCAGTGCTAGAGGCCCCACAGATACGCAGTATTTT.

In this sample, this clonotype turned up a few times. This chain connects TRBV2 to TRBJ2-2; 12 bases are shared with TRBD2. Germline trimming cut 6 bases from V and 0 bases from J; bases unmatched to any gene: 11. The germline V gene encodes CDR1 SNHLY and CDR2 FYNNEI. The CDR3 extends over 19 amino acids. The CDR3 nucleotides read TGTGCCAGCAGACCAAGGGGACTAGCGGGTAGGGCGAACACCGGGGAGCTGTTTTTT. It is translated as CASRPRGLAGRANTGELFF.

This clonotype was recorded a few times. This sequence joins TRBV10-3 and TRBJ2-5, with D possibly TRBD1 on 6 matching bases. CDR1 is ENHRY, CDR2 SYGVKD, per germline. With 11 bases removed from V and 2 bases from J, the gap between germline ends came to 12 bases. The CDR3 has 12 residues. For the CDR3, the DNA is TGTGCCGCCTCGGACAGACAAGAGACCCAGTACTTC. Translation gives CAASDRQETQYF.

The rearrangement links TRBV29-1 to TRBJ2-7; tentative D call: TRBD2 (6 bases). V was cut by 4 bases and J by 3 bases, with 10 bases left in between. Looked up from germline, CDR1 is SQVTM and CDR2 is ANQGSEA. This CDR3 spans 12 amino acids. The DNA of the CDR3 is TGCAGCGTTGTCGGCGGGGACTACGAGCAGTACTTC. This encodes CSVVGGDYEQYF.

This clonotype was seen a few times. This chain connects TRBV6-2 or TRBV6-3 to TRBJ2-1; TRBD2 matches at 8 bases. With 4 bases clipped from V and 0 bases from J, the junction kept 8 bases outside the gene matches. The CDR3 totals 17 residues. Per germline, CDR1 MNHEY and CDR2 SVGEGT. The CDR3 is CASSFSLAGSSYNEQFF. The CDR3 bases are TGTGCCAGCAGTTTTTCCTTAGCGGGGAGCTCCTACAATGAGCAGTTCTTC.

The sample holds a few counts of this clonotype. This chain uses TRBV6-1 with TRBJ2-2, with no clear D. The germline V gene encodes CDR1 MNHNS and CDR2 SASEGT. Trimming took 6 bases from V and 6 from J, leaving 14 bases between them. This CDR3 is 14 amino acids long. This chain's CDR3 is CASSHTGFPGELFF. CDR3 DNA: TGTGCCAGCAGCCATACCGGGTTCCCCGGGGAGCTGTTTTTT.

This chain connects TRBV7-3 to TRBJ2-7; 7 nucleotides match TRBD2. The CDR3 is 14 amino acids. Per germline, CDR1 SGHTA and CDR2 FQGTGA. J lost 3 bases, V lost 5 bases, and 7 bases had no gene match. Here the CDR3 reads CASSEGGYSYEQYF. CDR3 DNA sequence: TGTGCCAGCAGCGAGGGAGGGTACAGCTACGAGCAGTACTTC.

This clonotype was recorded at least ten times. This chain uses TRBV2 with TRBJ2-2; D call uncertain. The CDR3 contains 14 residues. Trimming cost V 2 bases and J 1 base, with 5 bases left between them. The V gene's germline CDR1 is SNHLY and CDR2 FYNNEI. CDR3 sequence (DNA): TGTGCCAGCAGTGAATTCGTGAACACCGGGGAGCTGTTTTTT. Translating gives CASSEFVNTGELFF.

In its sample, this clonotype was seen a few times. The chain is built from TRBV9 and TRBJ2-2; no definite D call. Germline CDR1 is SGDLS and CDR2 is YYNGEE. V gave up 0 bases and J gave up 5 bases, with 17 bases separating them. There are 17 residues in the CDR3. The CDR3 sequence: CASSVDLGFGVTGELFF. CDR3 nucleotides: TGTGCCAGCAGCGTAGACCTGGGCTTTGGGGTGACCGGGGAGCTGTTTTTT.

V usage is TRBV12-3 or TRBV12-4 and J usage is TRBJ1-3; a weak D match, TRBD1 (6 bases). The V end lost 4 bases, the J end lost 0 bases, and 10 bases lay between the germline ends. The CDR3 length is 15 residues. Here the CDR3 DNA reads TGTGCCAGCAGTTGCAGGGGCTACTCTGGAAACACCATATATTTT. It codes for CASSCRGYSGNTIYF.

This clonotype has more than one count but fewer than ten. This chain uses TRBV20-1 with TRBJ2-1; the D is unclear. Germline V gene data show CDR1 as DFQATT and CDR2 as SNEGSKA (reference sequence). V was clipped by 2 bases and J by 9 bases, with 8 bases between them. The CDR3 has 11 amino acids. The CDR3 region has the DNA TGCAGTGCTAGATCTGTAGGTGAGCAGTTCTTC. This gives the protein CSARSVGEQFF.

This clonotype was detected only a few times. The chain has TRBV20-1 and TRBJ2-1, with TRBD2 matching 12 bases. The CDR3 has 15 residues. The germline CDR1 and CDR2 sequences are DFQATT and SNEGSKA (reference sequence). J lost 4 bases, V lost 2 bases, and 3 bases had no gene match. The CDR3 loop reads CSARRTSGVYNEQFF. CDR3 coding DNA: TGCAGTGCTAGACGGACTAGCGGGGTTTACAATGAGCAGTTCTTC.

This clonotype was seen more than once but under ten times. In DNA, the CDR3 is TGCAGTGCTAGGGATTCCGGGACAGTGAACACTGAAGCTTTCTTT. It is translated as CSARDSGTVNTEAFF. This chain links TRBV20-1 with TRBJ1-1; 7 nucleotides align to TRBD1. The CDR3 is 15 residues long. Germline values: CDR1 DFQATT, CDR2 SNEGSKA (reference sequence). V was clipped by 3 bases and J by 0 bases; unmatched bases: 7.

A remark on this clonotype: A much larger clone differs by one base, so this may be a read error. The CDR3 spells CASRENEQFF. CDR3 bases: TGTGCCAGCAGGGAGAATGAGCAGTTCTTC. V usage is TRBV2 and J usage is TRBJ2-1, with unresolved D. Germline V gene lookup returns CDR1 SNHLY and CDR2 FYNNEI. The CDR3 sequence is 10 residues long. V lost 6 bases and J lost 7, with 4 bases in between.